A selection of T cell receptor beta chains follows, all from one sample in a study of blood T cell repertoires in COVID-19. Clones were read by immunoSEQ multiplex PCR, and TCRdb kept only the in-frame ones, dropping some. The table lists over 150,000 clones, approximately 80% of them singletons. Sequencing was done on a sample of peripheral blood. Receptor source: a woman aged 55-70 years with COVID-19, enrolled during active disease. The CDR3 runs from the conserved cysteine through the conserved F or W. The order of the fields is CDR3 length, J gene, D gene, V gene, CDR3 protein. D genes are given only for firm matches.

>14|TRBJ1-1|-|TRBV27
CASSSTGALPEAFF
>14|TRBJ1-2|-|TRBV18
CASSPPTENYGYTF
>18|TRBJ2-6|-|TRBV19
CASSLVGQGSSGANVLTF
>18|TRBJ1-3|TRBD1|TRBV10-3
CAISEGQGAVFKRNTIYF
>14|TRBJ1-1|-|TRBV19
CASSIRTKNTEAFF
>15|TRBJ1-2|TRBD1|TRBV24-1
CATSDPPGGEYGYTF
>15|TRBJ1-1|-|TRBV5-4
CASSPPQGSNTEAFF
>15|TRBJ2-1|-|TRBV5-1
CASSTGGKNNNEQFF
>15|TRBJ1-5|-|TRBV19
CASNRDTDSNQPQHF
>19|TRBJ2-7|TRBD2|TRBV19
CASSIFPGLAGGPVYEQYF
>17|TRBJ2-1|TRBD2|TRBV7-9
CASSLVSGTRDPDEQFF
>14|TRBJ1-1|-|TRBV5-4
CASSLEVGGTEAFF
>15|TRBJ1-2|TRBD1|TRBV7-3
CASSLRGTGGDGYTF
>16|TRBJ1-2|-|TRBV18
CASAGGAELPNYGYTF
>13|TRBJ1-6|TRBD1|TRBV30
CAWSGTESSPLHF
>16|TRBJ2-1|TRBD2|TRBV6-1
CASSGTSGGAFNEQFF
>15|TRBJ2-2|TRBD1|TRBV2
CASSEDRGSTGELFF
>15|TRBJ1-5|TRBD1|TRBV18
CASSRGTGGSEPQHF